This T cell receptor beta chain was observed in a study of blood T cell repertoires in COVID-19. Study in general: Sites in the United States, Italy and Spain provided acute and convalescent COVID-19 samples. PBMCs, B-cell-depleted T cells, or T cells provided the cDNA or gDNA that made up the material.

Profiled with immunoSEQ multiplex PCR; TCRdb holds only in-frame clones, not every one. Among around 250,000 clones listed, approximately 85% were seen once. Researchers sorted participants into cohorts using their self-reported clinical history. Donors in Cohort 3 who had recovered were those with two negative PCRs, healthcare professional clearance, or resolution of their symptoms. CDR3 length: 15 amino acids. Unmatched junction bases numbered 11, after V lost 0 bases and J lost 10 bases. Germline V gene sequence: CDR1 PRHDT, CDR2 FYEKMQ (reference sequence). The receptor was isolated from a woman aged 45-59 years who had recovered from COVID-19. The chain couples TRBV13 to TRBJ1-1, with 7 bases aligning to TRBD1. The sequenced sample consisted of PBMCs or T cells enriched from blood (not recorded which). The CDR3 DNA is TGTGCCAGCAGCTTAGGTCGGTACAGTGCAGGGGGAGCTTTCTTT. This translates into CASSLGRYSAGGAFF.